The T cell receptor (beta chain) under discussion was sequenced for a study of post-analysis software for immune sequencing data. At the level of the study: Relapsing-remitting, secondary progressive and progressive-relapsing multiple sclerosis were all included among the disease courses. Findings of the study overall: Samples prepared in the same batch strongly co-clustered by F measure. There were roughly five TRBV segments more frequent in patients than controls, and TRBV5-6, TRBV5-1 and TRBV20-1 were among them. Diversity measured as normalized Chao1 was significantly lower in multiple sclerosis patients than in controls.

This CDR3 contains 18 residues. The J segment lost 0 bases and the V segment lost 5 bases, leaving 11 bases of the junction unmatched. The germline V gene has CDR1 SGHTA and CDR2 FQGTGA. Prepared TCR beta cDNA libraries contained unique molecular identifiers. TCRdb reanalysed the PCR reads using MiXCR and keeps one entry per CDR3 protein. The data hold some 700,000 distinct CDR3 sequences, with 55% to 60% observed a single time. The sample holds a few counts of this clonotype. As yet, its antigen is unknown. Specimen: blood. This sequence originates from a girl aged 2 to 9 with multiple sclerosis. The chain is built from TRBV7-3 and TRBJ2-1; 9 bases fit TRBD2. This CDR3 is CASSPEVKREVSYNEQFF. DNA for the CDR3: TGTGCCAGCAGCCCCGAGGTTAAGCGGGAGGTCTCCTACAATGAGCAGTTCTTC.